These 32 T cell receptor beta chains originate from one sample sequenced in a study of blood T cell repertoires in COVID-19. Assay: immunoSEQ multiplex PCR; the TCRdb copy retains only in-frame clones and omits some. The sample comprises 200,000 to 300,000 clones, around 90% of which are singletons, and 0.65% to 0.9% rests with the top ten. Material: peripheral blood. These receptors originate from a woman between 25 and 40 years old with acute or convalescent COVID-19.

This chain joins TRBV6-1 and TRBJ2-7; 9 bases align to TRBD2. This CDR3 is 16 amino acids long. The germline V gene encodes CDR1 MNHNS and CDR2 SASEGT. Trimming cost V 4 bases and J 2 bases; bases outside gene matches: 9. The CDR3 region has the DNA TGTGCCAGCAGTGCCCTTGCTAGCGGGATTACCTACGAGCAGTACTTC. This translates into CASSALASGITYEQYF.

This chain links TRBV12-3 or TRBV12-4 with TRBJ1-5; D possibly corresponds to TRBD1 (5 bases). This CDR3 contains 11 residues. Trimming removed 5 bases from V and 9 bases from J, with 8 bases in between. CDR3 bases: TGTGCCAGCAGTAACCAGGGGCCCCAGCATTTT. It yields the protein CASSNQGPQHF.

This clone appeared a few times. The chain is built from TRBV7-2 and TRBJ1-2, with D possibly matching TRBD1 (5 bases). This CDR3 has 13 residues. Deletions cut 2 bases from V and 5 bases from J, with 9 bases between. The germline V gene has CDR1 SGHTA and CDR2 FQGNSA. As DNA, the CDR3 is TGTGCCAGCAGCTTAACCAGGGCTTATGGCTACACCTTC. It translates to CASSLTRAYGYTF.

The V gene is TRBV2, the J gene TRBJ1-5; 9 bases fit TRBD1. This CDR3 contains 17 residues. The V gene end was trimmed by 7 bases and the J gene end by 2 bases; junction bases not matched to a gene: 12. From germline, CDR1 is SNHLY and CDR2 FYNNEI. CDR3 DNA: TGTGCCAGCACTGGGGGGACAGGGCGGTGGGGCAATCAGCCCCAGCATTTT. It yields the protein CASTGGTGRWGNQPQHF.

The rearrangement links TRBV21-1 to TRBJ1-6; the table's D call, TRBD1, was not checked against the DNA. TRBV21-1 is a pseudogene segment. This CDR3 region has 17 residues. In DNA form, the CDR3 reads TGTGCCAGCAGCAAAGAGGGGCCCTCAAACAAATATTCACCCCTCCACTTT. It translates to CASSKEGPSNKYSPLHF.

This chain joins TRBV27 and TRBJ1-2, with TRBD1 matching over 8 bases. CDR1 is MNHEY and CDR2 is SMNVEV in the germline V gene (reference sequence). V lost 6 bases and J lost 10; bases outside the gene matches: 10. CDR3 length: 13 residues. CDR3 nucleotides: TGTGCCAGCAGGGCCCAGGGACAGGAGATCTACACCTTC. Its protein product is CASRAQGQEIYTF.

In this sample, this clone turned up once. The J gene is TRBJ2-1, the V gene TRBV6-6; D may be TRBD1 (5 bases). Trimming removed 2 bases from V and 6 bases from J, with 17 bases in between. Germline CDR1 is MNHNY and CDR2 is SVGAGI (reference sequence). The CDR3 has 16 residues. The DNA for the CDR3 is TGTGCCAGCAGTTACCCCCCGAGACAAAGGGGCAATGAGCAGTTCTTC. Its protein is CASSYPPRQRGNEQFF.

The J gene is TRBJ2-3, the V gene TRBV7-3; TRBD2 agrees at 10 bases. This CDR3 comprises 18 residues. With V trimmed by 2 bases and J by 6 bases, 14 bases remained unmatched. Germline V CDR1 and CDR2: SGHTA, FQGTGA. The CDR3 sequence: CASSLWTKRLAGPDTQYF. DNA for the CDR3: TGTGCCAGCAGCTTATGGACGAAAAGACTAGCGGGTCCGGATACGCAGTATTTT.

The rearrangement links TRBV28 to TRBJ1-1; the match to TRBD1 covers 9 bases. CDR1 and CDR2 (germline): MDHEN, SYDVKM. The CDR3 is 15 residues long. The junction had 4 bases not matched to a gene; V was cut back by 5 bases and J by 0 bases. CDR3 region: CASSLGTGMNTEAFF. The CDR3 bases are TGTGCCAGCAGTCTAGGGACAGGGATGAACACTGAAGCTTTCTTT. Drawing the rest from reference TRBV28 and TRBJ1-1, the complete variable domain is DVKVTQSSRYLVKRTGEKVFLECVQDMDHENMFWYRQDPGLGLRLIYFSYDVKMKEKGDIPEGYSVSREKKERFSLILESASTNQTSMYLCASSLGTGMNTEAFFGQGTRLTVV.

This chain connects TRBV11-2 to TRBJ2-3, with a tentative D call TRBD2 (5 bases). Trimming took off 0 bases at V and 6 bases at J, with 10 bases between the two ends. The germline gives CDR1 SGHAT, CDR2 FQNNGV. The CDR3 contains 14 residues. The CDR3 reads CASSLDRTGDTQYF. For the CDR3, the DNA is TGTGCCAGCAGCTTAGATAGGACTGGGGATACGCAGTATTTT.

V and J are TRBV10-2 and TRBJ2-1, with TRBD1 as a possible D gene (6 bases). V was cut by 4 bases and J by 10 bases, with 14 bases left in between. The CDR3 is made up of 13 amino acids. Germline V gives CDR1 WSHSY, CDR2 SAAADI. The CDR3 is CASSANRAQEQFF. CDR3 bases: TGCGCCAGCAGTGCAAACAGGGCACAAGAGCAGTTCTTC.

The rearrangement joins TRBV3-1 (or the pseudogene TRBV3-2) to TRBJ1-2, with a weak D call TRBD1 (5 bases). The CDR3 loop spans 14 amino acids. With 1 base removed from V and 8 bases from J, the gap between germline ends came to 14 bases. Per germline, CDR1 LGHDT and CDR2 YNNKEL (reference sequence). The CDR3 here is CASSQVQGVWGYTF. DNA for the CDR3: TGTGCCAGCAGCCAAGTCCAGGGTGTGTGGGGCTACACCTTC.

The rearrangement uses TRBV9 and TRBJ2-5; 8 nucleotides align to TRBD2. CDR3 length: 15 residues. Germline-derived CDR1 and CDR2 are SGDLS and YYNGEE. J was trimmed by 4 bases and V by 6 bases; bases with no gene match: 11. The chain's CDR3 is CASNPGRASPETQYF. CDR3 bases: TGTGCCAGCAACCCCGGGAGGGCCTCCCCAGAGACCCAGTACTTC.

J is TRBJ1-2 and V is TRBV6-1; TRBD1 aligns across 10 bases. The CDR3 runs 15 residues. The germline CDR1 and CDR2 sequences are MNHNS and SASEGT. V was pared by 1 base and J by 4 bases, with 3 bases of the junction left unmatched. CDR3 sequence: CASSEVWTGGYGYTF. In DNA form, the CDR3 reads TGTGCCAGCAGTGAAGTTTGGACAGGGGGCTATGGCTACACCTTC.

CDR3 sequence reads: CASNYGGPAETQYF. The CDR3 DNA reads as TGTGCCAGTAACTATGGGGGCCCTGCGGAGACCCAGTACTTC. This sequence joins TRBV10-3 and TRBJ2-5; D is possibly TRBD1 (6 bases). The germline V gene has CDR1 ENHRY and CDR2 SYGVKD. V was trimmed by 10 bases and J by 5 bases, leaving 20 bases between them. There are 14 residues in the CDR3.

V usage is TRBV19 and J usage is TRBJ2-1; D might be TRBD1 (5 bases). Trimming took 4 bases from V and 8 from J, leaving 9 bases between them. The germline V gene has CDR1 LNHDA and CDR2 SQIVND (reference sequence). This CDR3 has 12 amino acids. The CDR3 coding sequence is TGTGCCAGTAGTACCGCCAGGGATGAGCAGTTCTTC. Translated: CASSTARDEQFF.

This chain connects TRBV7-9 to TRBJ2-3, with 9 bases lining up with TRBD2. Trimming took 4 bases from V and 8 from J; bases not matched to a gene: 13. Germline lookup yields CDR1 SEHNR and CDR2 FQNEAQ (reference sequence). The CDR3 sequence is 16 residues long. The chain's CDR3 is CASSSGLSGRSGTQYF. CDR3 bases: TGTGCCAGCAGCTCAGGCCTGAGCGGGAGGTCAGGTACGCAGTATTTT.

V and J are TRBV5-1 and TRBJ2-3; 8 bases line up with TRBD1. CDR1 is SGHRS, CDR2 YFSETQ, per germline. The CDR3 has 13 amino acids. V was pared by 7 bases and J by 2 bases, with 3 bases of the junction left unmatched. The DNA of the CDR3 is TGCGCCAGCGAACAGGGGGACACAGATACGCAGTATTTT. As protein: CASEQGDTDTQYF.

This chain links TRBV7-2 with TRBJ1-4; D is unresolved. This CDR3 has 14 amino acids. Trimming took off 2 bases at V and 6 bases at J, with 10 bases between the two ends. Germline CDR1 reads SGHTA; CDR2 reads FQGNSA. This CDR3 reads CASSLTDADEKLFF. CDR3 bases: TGTGCCAGCAGCTTAACCGACGCGGATGAAAAACTGTTTTTT.

The V call is TRBV6-5, the J call TRBJ2-1, with D possibly matching TRBD1 (5 bases). With 6 bases removed from V and 0 bases from J, the gap between germline ends came to 9 bases. The CDR3 is 14 amino acids. Germline values: CDR1 MNHEY, CDR2 SVGAGI. CDR3 protein: CASRTDISYNEQFF. In DNA, the CDR3 is TGTGCCAGCAGAACGGACATCTCCTACAATGAGCAGTTCTTC.

The CDR3 sequence: CASSYGLAGETQYF. CDR3 sequence (DNA): TGTGCCAGCAGCTATGGACTAGCGGGAGAGACCCAGTACTTC. The chain joins TRBV6-5 to TRBJ2-5, with 11 bases fitting TRBD2. The ends lost 6 bases at V and 4 bases at J; junction bases unmatched: 4. The CDR3 spans 14 residues. Germline assignment: CDR1 MNHEY and CDR2 SVGAGI.

This sequence joins TRBV5-6 and TRBJ1-5; D is undetermined. The V gene's germline CDR1 is SGHDT and CDR2 YYEEEE. The CDR3 has 13 residues. V was clipped by 4 bases and J by 7 bases, with 12 bases between them. The CDR3 nucleotides read TGTGCCAGCAGCGTTTGGGGAGAGCAGCCCCAGCATTTT. This translates into CASSVWGEQPQHF.

This chain uses TRBV19 with TRBJ2-7; D possibly corresponds to TRBD1 (6 bases). The CDR3 runs 13 residues. Germline values: CDR1 LNHDA, CDR2 SQIVND (reference sequence). The V end lost 6 bases, the J end lost 3 bases, and 12 bases lay between the germline ends. CDR3 amino acids: CASSNRGSYEQYF. The CDR3 DNA is TGTGCCAGTAGCAATAGGGGGAGCTACGAGCAGTACTTC. The whole variable domain, filled in from reference TRBV19 and TRBJ2-7, reads DGGITQSPKYLFRKEGQNVTLSCEQNLNHDAMYWYRQDPGQGLRLIYYSQIVNDFQKGDIAEGYSVSREKKESFPLTVTSAQKNPTAFYLCASSNRGSYEQYFGPGTRLTVT.

The chain joins TRBV27 to TRBJ2-3; 8 bases line up with TRBD2. The CDR3 contains 15 residues. Per germline, CDR1 MNHEY and CDR2 SMNVEV (reference sequence). With 3 bases clipped from V and 4 bases from J, the junction kept 6 bases outside the gene matches. CDR3 sequence: CASSFGLAFSDTQYF. In DNA form, the CDR3 reads TGTGCCAGCAGTTTTGGACTAGCATTTTCAGATACGCAGTATTTT.

The rearrangement joins TRBV4-3 to TRBJ2-7; D is ambiguous. V was clipped by 9 bases and J by 3 bases, with 9 bases between them. Germline assignment: CDR1 LGHNA and CDR2 YSLEER. The CDR3 runs to 11 residues. CDR3 sequence reads: CARYKNYEQYF. The DNA for the CDR3 is TGCGCCAGATACAAAAACTACGAGCAGTACTTC.

About this clone: The DNA is omitted, as the CDR3 cannot be located on it reliably, and the CDR3 follows TCRdb's listing. The chain is built from TRBV21-1 and TRBJ1-5; the DNA was not compared with TRBD1, the D call given in the table. TRBV21-1 has pseudogene status. The CDR3 length is 15 residues, termini included. The CDR3 loop reads CASGVFGQGNQPQHF.

This clone was detected once. This chain uses TRBV10-3 with TRBJ1-1; 11 bases map to TRBD1. The CDR3 contains 16 residues. Germline V gene sequence: CDR1 ENHRY, CDR2 SYGVKD. The J segment lost 8 bases and the V segment lost 2 bases, leaving 10 bases of the junction unmatched. The CDR3 is CAISEGDRGAGIEAFF. CDR3 DNA: TGTGCCATCAGTGAGGGGGACAGGGGGGCAGGGATCGAAGCTTTCTTT.

This clone is a singleton in its sample. This chain links TRBV9 with TRBJ2-3, with 7 bases lining up with TRBD2. In germline, CDR1 is SGDLS, CDR2 YYNGEE. V lost 3 bases to trimming and J lost 8 bases; unmatched junction nucleotides: 15. This CDR3 has 16 residues. CDR3 sequence reads: CASSAASRSGPVTQYF. The DNA for the CDR3 is TGTGCCAGCAGCGCCGCCTCACGTAGCGGGCCTGTTACGCAGTATTTT.

CDR3 DNA: TGTGCCAGCAGAATGGGACAGGGGGCTTCCTACGAGCAGTACTTC. It is translated as CASRMGQGASYEQYF. The chain is built from TRBV11-3 and TRBJ2-7; 12 bases match TRBD1. The V gene's germline CDR1 is SGHNT and CDR2 YENEEA. V dropped 6 bases and J dropped 1; count of bases not matched to a gene: 4. The CDR3 runs 15 residues.

The chain combines TRBV3-1 (or the pseudogene TRBV3-2) with TRBJ2-1; D might be TRBD2 (6 bases). Per germline, CDR1 LGHDT and CDR2 YNNKEL (reference sequence). The CDR3 consists of 15 residues. Trimming removed 0 bases at V and 10 bases at J, with 16 bases between. CDR3 bases: TGTGCCAGCAGCCAAGATTTAAGTAAGACTAGGGAGCAGTTCTTC. Its translation is CASSQDLSKTREQFF.

The chain combines TRBV4-3 with TRBJ2-1, with 13 bases fitting TRBD2. CDR1 is LGHNA and CDR2 is YSLEER in the germline V gene. V shed 3 bases and J 5 bases; nucleotides not matched to a gene: 10. The CDR3 has 18 amino acids. In DNA form, the CDR3 reads TGCGCCAGCAGCCACTCGACTAGCGGGAGGACCAATAACAATGAGCAGTTCTTC. Translating gives CASSHSTSGRTNNNEQFF.

The CDR3 nucleotides are TGTGCCAGCAGCATAGCGGGAGGGCCCGGTGAGCAGTTCTTC. It specifies CASSIAGGPGEQFF. This chain joins TRBV27 and TRBJ2-1, with 11 bases identical to TRBD2. Unmatched junction bases numbered 7, after V lost 6 bases and J lost 9 bases. This CDR3 region has 14 residues. The germline gives CDR1 MNHEY, CDR2 SMNVEV (reference sequence).